This T cell receptor (gamma chain) stems from a study of intestinal T cells in coeliac disease. J was trimmed by 0 bases and V by 11 bases; bases with no gene match: 14. The CDR3 sequence is 15 residues long. Each case's genomic DNA was extracted from ten approximately 5.1-µm formalin-fixed paraffin-embedded scrolls. The TRG library came from roughly 200 ng of biopsy DNA amplified with LymphoTrack primers. TCRdb fed the multiplex PCR reads into CATT to redo clone calling. The table lists roughly 550 gamma-chain clones, just over 50% of them singletons. Sequenced sample: a duodenal biopsy. This chain connects TRGV10 to TRGJ1 or TRGJ2. TRGV10 is noted as an ORF with a role that remains uncertain. This receptor was obtained from a human donor with celiac disease. The DNA for the CDR3 is TGTGCTGCGCGGGGATTAGGAGCGAATTATTATAAGAAACTCTTT. It encodes CAARGLGANYYKKLF.